Below, 25 T cell receptor beta chains from the same sample are listed, as sequenced in a study of blood T cell repertoires in COVID-19. Assay: immunoSEQ multiplex PCR; the TCRdb copy retains only in-frame clones and omits some. The sample consists of about 200,000 clones, 80% to 90% of them appearing once. The sample comprised peripheral blood. The receptors stem from a man aged 50-59 years with acute or convalescent COVID-19.

The CDR3 sequence: CASRQDPGVQYF. CDR3 nucleotides: TGTGCCAGTAGACAGGACCCAGGGGTGCAGTACTTC. The rearrangement links TRBV19 to TRBJ2-7, with a weak D call TRBD1 (6 bases). Germline V gene data show CDR1 as LNHDA and CDR2 as SQIVND (reference sequence). Trimming cost V 6 bases and J 9 bases, with 15 bases left between them. This CDR3 has 12 amino acids.

CDR3 sequence: CASSLDRGLVAFF. CDR3 nucleotide sequence: TGTGCCAGCAGCTTAGACAGGGGGCTCGTAGCTTTCTTT. The rearrangement uses TRBV11-2 and TRBJ1-1; 8 bases are a match to TRBD1. The CDR3 has 13 residues. V shed 0 bases and J 10 bases; nucleotides not matched to a gene: 4. The germline CDR1 and CDR2 sequences are SGHAT and FQNNGV.

The rearrangement joins TRBV10-2 to TRBJ1-3; D uncertain. Germline V gene lookup returns CDR1 WSHSY and CDR2 SAAADI. The CDR3 totals 15 residues. V was trimmed by 0 bases and J by 0 bases, leaving 6 bases between them. CDR3 sequence reads: CASSESSISGNTIYF. The CDR3 region has the DNA TGCGCCAGCAGTGAGTCCTCTATCTCTGGAAACACCATATATTTT.

For the CDR3, the DNA is TGTGCCTGCCCCCGCGGGGGGGGAAATGAGCAGTTCTTC. Translation: CACPRGGGNEQFF. This chain links TRBV30 with TRBJ2-1; 9 bases agree with TRBD2. The length of the CDR3 is 13 residues. V lost 6 bases to trimming and J lost 7 bases; unmatched junction nucleotides: 7. CDR1 GTSNPN and CDR2 SVGIG come from the germline V gene (reference sequence).

The chain couples TRBV19 to TRBJ2-7; 11 positions agree with TRBD1. The CDR3 has 15 residues. The germline CDR1 and CDR2 sequences are LNHDA and SQIVND (reference sequence). With V trimmed by 7 bases and J by 3 bases, 8 bases remained unmatched. CDR3 bases: TGTGCCAGTACCCCCGGGACAGGGGGGTTCTACGAGCAGTACTTC. It specifies CASTPGTGGFYEQYF.

This clone has only one observation. This chain joins TRBV27 and TRBJ1-2; no firm D call. Trimming removed 7 bases at V and 7 bases at J, with 22 bases between. The CDR3 length is 15 residues. Germline CDR1 and CDR2: MNHEY and SMNVEV (reference sequence). The CDR3, as DNA: TGTGCCAGCACCCGAAGCGGCCGCTGGGTAGGTGGCTACACCTTC. Translated, it gives CASTRSGRWVGGYTF.

Only one count was recorded for this clone. The chain carries TRBV5-1 and TRBJ1-2; possibly TRBD1 for D (5 bases). CDR3 length: 14 amino acids. Trimming took off 1 base at V and 8 bases at J, with 15 bases between the two ends. The germline V gene has CDR1 SGHRS and CDR2 YFSETQ. In DNA form, the CDR3 reads TGCGCCAGCAGCTTGACGGGCAGGGAGGAGGGCTACACCTTC. Translating it yields CASSLTGREEGYTF.

The table lists this clone with a few counts. The chain is built from TRBV5-1 and TRBJ2-7; a weak D match, TRBD2 (5 bases). The CDR3 runs to 13 residues. Trimming cost V 0 bases and J 7 bases, with 11 bases left between them. Looked up from germline, CDR1 is SGHRS and CDR2 is YFSETQ. The CDR3 nucleotides are TGCGCCAGCAGCTTGGATTTCCCGGGAGAGCAGTACTTC. This codes for CASSLDFPGEQYF.

This rearrangement joins TRBV5-8 to TRBJ2-1; maybe TRBD1 (6 bases). This CDR3 region has 15 residues. Germline CDR1 and CDR2: SGHTS and YDEGEE. The V end lost 3 bases, the J end lost 2 bases, and 12 bases lay between the germline ends. The CDR3 DNA reads as TGTGCCAGCAGCTCCGGGCACAGGGCCTACAATGAGCAGTTCTTC. The encoded protein is CASSSGHRAYNEQFF.

The V call is TRBV20-1, the J call TRBJ1-2; no clear D gene. The CDR3 loop spans 13 amino acids. CDR1 is DFQATT, CDR2 SNEGSKA, per germline (reference sequence). V shed 3 bases and J shed 2 bases, with 10 bases lying between them. CDR3 DNA sequence: TGCAGTGCTAGTCGGGTTAGGAACTATGGCTACACCTTC. Translation gives CSASRVRNYGYTF.

This chain connects TRBV18 to TRBJ1-1; 7 bases are a match to TRBD1. The CDR3 runs to 15 residues. The V and J ends lost 6 bases and 2 bases, in that order; junction bases with no gene match: 9. The germline V gene has CDR1 KGHSH and CDR2 LQKENI. The CDR3 nucleotides are TGTGCCAGCTCCCAGGGGCAGGGGGGAAACACTGAAGCTTTCTTT. It yields the protein CASSQGQGGNTEAFF.

This chain joins TRBV19 and TRBJ1-2; TRBD1 matches at 7 bases. J was trimmed by 0 bases and V by 6 bases; bases with no gene match: 7. This CDR3 has 15 residues. Germline values: CDR1 LNHDA, CDR2 SQIVND (reference sequence). The CDR3 spells CASRPWDRPNYGYTF. The DNA for the CDR3 is TGTGCCAGTAGGCCTTGGGACAGACCTAACTATGGCTACACCTTC.

This rearrangement joins TRBV5-6 to TRBJ1-5, with D perhaps TRBD1 (6 bases). V was pared by 5 bases and J by 0 bases, with 12 bases between. Germline CDR1 is SGHDT and CDR2 is YYEEEE. This CDR3 spans 15 amino acids. The DNA of the CDR3 is TGTGCCAGCAGTGTACAGGGTATTAGCAATCAGCCCCAGCATTTT. Translated: CASSVQGISNQPQHF.

The chain uses TRBV11-3 and TRBJ2-5, with a weak D call TRBD1 (5 bases). This CDR3 has 15 residues. Trimming pared 2 bases from V and 0 bases from J, leaving 10 bases between. CDR1 SGHNT and CDR2 YENEEA come from the germline V gene. For the CDR3, the DNA is TGTGCCAGCAGCTTAAATAGACAGCACCAAGAGACCCAGTACTTC. Protein: CASSLNRQHQETQYF.

This chain joins TRBV7-8 and TRBJ2-3; D may be TRBD1 (6 bases). Germline V lookup: CDR1 SGHVS, CDR2 FQNEAQ. CDR3 length: 14 residues. Deletions cut 8 bases from V and 7 bases from J, with 19 bases between. CDR3 amino acids: CASGYRQVSNTQYF. The CDR3 coding sequence is TGTGCCAGCGGTTACCGACAGGTTTCGAATACGCAGTATTTT.

This clone appeared a few times. The rearrangement uses TRBV5-6 and TRBJ2-7; 8 nucleotides match TRBD1. CDR1 is SGHDT, CDR2 YYEEEE, per germline. The J segment lost 0 bases and the V segment lost 2 bases, leaving 7 bases of the junction unmatched. This CDR3 is built from 16 residues. The CDR3 coding sequence is TGTGCCAGCAGCTTACCCTGGGACAGGAGCTCCTACGAGCAGTACTTC. Translating it yields CASSLPWDRSSYEQYF.

The rearrangement joins TRBV5-1 to TRBJ2-7; a weak D match, TRBD1 (5 bases). The V end lost 4 bases, the J end lost 4 bases, and 18 bases lay between the germline ends. CDR3 length: 15 amino acids. The germline CDR1 and CDR2 sequences are SGHRS and YFSETQ. Here the CDR3 reads CASSPTGTGQYEQYF. For the CDR3, the DNA is TGCGCCAGCAGCCCAACCGGTACAGGCCAATACGAGCAGTACTTC.

V gene TRBV6-5 combines with J gene TRBJ1-4; 9 nucleotides align to TRBD1. The germline CDR1 and CDR2 sequences are MNHEY and SVGAGI. The CDR3 runs to 13 residues. The ends lost 8 bases at V and 7 bases at J; junction bases unmatched: 5. In nucleotides, the CDR3 is TGTGCCAGCGCGGACAGGGGTGGTGAAAAACTGTTTTTT. This translates into CASADRGGEKLFF.

The sample holds one count of this clone. The rearrangement joins TRBV9 to TRBJ2-1; maybe TRBD1 (6 bases). Germline V gene data show CDR1 as SGDLS and CDR2 as YYNGEE. The germline V and J ends were trimmed by 2 bases and 2 bases, with 17 bases remaining between them. This CDR3 spans 17 amino acids. CDR3 nucleotides: TGTGCCAGCAGCGTTGGATCCGGGACAATGACCTACAATGAGCAGTTCTTC. Residues: CASSVGSGTMTYNEQFF.

V gene TRBV6-6 combines with J gene TRBJ2-7, with 7 bases aligning to TRBD1. The CDR3 totals 15 residues. The germline gives CDR1 MNHNY, CDR2 SVGAGI (reference sequence). V dropped 7 bases and J dropped 3; count of bases not matched to a gene: 12. The DNA for the CDR3 is TGTGCCAGCACCTCAACCAACAGGGGAAACTACGAGCAGTACTTC. Translated: CASTSTNRGNYEQYF.

A few counts support this clone. V is TRBV18 and J is TRBJ1-2; D remains unclear. V lost 0 bases and J 4 bases, leaving 6 bases between the germline ends. The CDR3 totals 13 residues. Germline V lookup: CDR1 KGHSH, CDR2 LQKENI. The CDR3 DNA reads as TGTGCCAGCTCACCACCGTCCGGCTATGGCTACACCTTC. The encoded protein is CASSPPSGYGYTF.

This clone was detected a few times. The chain has TRBV4-1 and TRBJ1-1, with 7 bases aligning to TRBD1. CDR1 is MGHRA, CDR2 YSYEKL, per germline. This CDR3 spans 14 amino acids. V shed 4 bases and J 2 bases; nucleotides not matched to a gene: 4. The CDR3 sequence: CASSLQGTNTEAFF. The CDR3 nucleotides read TGCGCCAGCAGCCTACAGGGGACCAACACTGAAGCTTTCTTT.

This clone was counted a single time. The chain is built from TRBV4-1 and TRBJ2-3, with no clear D. CDR1 and CDR2 from the germline V gene are MGHRA and YSYEKL. The V and J ends lost 0 bases and 4 bases respectively, with 14 bases between them. The CDR3 totals 16 residues. The CDR3 loop is CASSQEWATASDTQYF. CDR3 coding DNA: TGCGCCAGCAGCCAAGAATGGGCCACAGCTTCAGATACGCAGTATTTT.

This clone was seen only a few times. The gene calls are TRBV29-1 and TRBJ1-2, with D possibly being TRBD1 (5 bases). The V gene lost 7 bases and the J gene lost 1 base, with 10 bases spanning the gap. The CDR3 contains 12 residues. Germline loops: CDR1 SQVTM, CDR2 ANQGSEA. Here the CDR3 DNA reads TGCAGCGCAGCAGGGTTTAACTATGGCTACACCTTC. This sequence encodes CSAAGFNYGYTF.

J is TRBJ2-5 and V is TRBV7-9; D possibly corresponds to TRBD2 (6 bases). The CDR3 sequence is 15 residues long. Trimming shortened V by 0 bases and J by 2 bases, and 10 bases separated the two germline ends. Per the germline V gene, CDR1 is SEHNR and CDR2 is FQNEAQ (reference sequence). The chain's CDR3 is CASSLAEGRQETQYF. In DNA form, the CDR3 reads TGTGCCAGCAGCTTAGCCGAGGGGAGGCAAGAGACCCAGTACTTC.